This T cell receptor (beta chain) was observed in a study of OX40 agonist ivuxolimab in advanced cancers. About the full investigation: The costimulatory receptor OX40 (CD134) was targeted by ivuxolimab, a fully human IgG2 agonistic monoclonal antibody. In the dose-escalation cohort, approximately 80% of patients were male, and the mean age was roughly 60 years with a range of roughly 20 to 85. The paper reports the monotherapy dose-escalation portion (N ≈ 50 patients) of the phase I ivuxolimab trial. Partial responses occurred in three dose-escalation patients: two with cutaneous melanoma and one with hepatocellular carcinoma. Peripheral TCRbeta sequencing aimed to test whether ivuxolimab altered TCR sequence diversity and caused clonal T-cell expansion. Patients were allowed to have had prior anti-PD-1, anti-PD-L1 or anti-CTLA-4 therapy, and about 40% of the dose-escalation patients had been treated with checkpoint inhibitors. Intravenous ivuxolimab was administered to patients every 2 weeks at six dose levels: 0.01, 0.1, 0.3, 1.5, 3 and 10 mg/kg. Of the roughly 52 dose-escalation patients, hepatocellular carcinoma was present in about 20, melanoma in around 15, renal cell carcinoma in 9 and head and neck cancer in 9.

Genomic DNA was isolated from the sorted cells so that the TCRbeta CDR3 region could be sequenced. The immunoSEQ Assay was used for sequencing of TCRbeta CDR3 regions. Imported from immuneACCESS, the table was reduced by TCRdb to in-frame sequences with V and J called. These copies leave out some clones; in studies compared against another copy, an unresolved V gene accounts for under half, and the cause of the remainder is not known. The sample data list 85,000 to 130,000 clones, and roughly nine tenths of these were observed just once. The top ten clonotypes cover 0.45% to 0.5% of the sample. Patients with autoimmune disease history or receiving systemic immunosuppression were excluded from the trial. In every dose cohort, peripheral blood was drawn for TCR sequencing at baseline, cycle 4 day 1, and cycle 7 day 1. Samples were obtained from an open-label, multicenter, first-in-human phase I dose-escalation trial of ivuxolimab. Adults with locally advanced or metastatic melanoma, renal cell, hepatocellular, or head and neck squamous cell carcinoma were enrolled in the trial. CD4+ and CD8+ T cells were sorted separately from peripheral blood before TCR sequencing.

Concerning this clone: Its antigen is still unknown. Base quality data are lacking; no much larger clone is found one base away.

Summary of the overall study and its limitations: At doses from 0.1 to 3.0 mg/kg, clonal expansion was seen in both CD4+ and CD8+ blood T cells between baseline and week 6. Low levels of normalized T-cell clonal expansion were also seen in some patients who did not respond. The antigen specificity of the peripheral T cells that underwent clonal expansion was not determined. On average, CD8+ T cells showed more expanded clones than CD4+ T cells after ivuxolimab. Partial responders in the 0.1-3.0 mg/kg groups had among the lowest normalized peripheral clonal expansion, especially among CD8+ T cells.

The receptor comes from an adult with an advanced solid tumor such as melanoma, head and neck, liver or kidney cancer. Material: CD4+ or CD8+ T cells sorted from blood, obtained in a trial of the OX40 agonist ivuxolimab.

The CDR3 loop reads CATGGRPDQPQHF. The nucleotides are TGTGCCACGGGCGGGAGGCCTGATCAGCCCCAGCATTTT. The chain employs TRBV6-5 and TRBJ1-5; no D gene can be assigned with confidence. The CDR3 goes from the cysteine to the phenylalanine over 13 residues. Solely the CDR3 DNA is kept, with 39 bases framed from the first base. The germline V gene encodes CDR1 MNHEY and CDR2 SVGAGI. The junction carries 15 bases between V and J, which are trimmed by 10 bases and 5 bases respectively.